A single sample gave rise to the 18 T cell receptor beta chains below, sequenced in a study of shared clonotypes between healthy human individuals. Clones were read by immunoSEQ multiplex PCR, and TCRdb kept only the in-frame ones, dropping some. The profile shows a few hundred thousand clones, around 76% of them singletons. The specimen sequenced was PBMCs. The receptors originated from a woman in her thirties or forties in good health. Some clones in this sample may be carry-over from other donors' samples.

With respect to this clone: Distinct nucleotide sequences in the sample also encode this CDR3. The V call is TRBV7-9, the J call TRBJ2-6; D uncertain. Trimming pared 1 base from V and 2 bases from J, leaving 6 bases between. The CDR3 loop spans 15 amino acids. Germline loops: CDR1 SEHNR, CDR2 FQNEAQ (reference sequence). The CDR3 reads CASSLVLPGANVLTF. DNA for the CDR3: TGTGCCAGCAGCTTAGTTTTGCCTGGGGCCAACGTCCTGACTTTC.

This chain joins TRBV30 and TRBJ1-2, with D tentatively TRBD1 (6 bases). This CDR3 has 15 residues. V dropped 0 bases and J dropped 4 bases, with 15 bases sitting between them. Germline V gene lookup returns CDR1 GTSNPN and CDR2 SVGIG (reference sequence). Here the CDR3 DNA reads TGTGCCTGGAGTGTATACAGGACAGCGCTCTATGGCTACACCTTC. This translates into CAWSVYRTALYGYTF.

V usage is TRBV7-3 and J usage is TRBJ2-1, with 10 bases that match TRBD2. Germline CDR1 SGHTA, CDR2 FQGTGA. CDR3 length: 15 amino acids. Trimming cost V 2 bases and J 8 bases; bases outside gene matches: 6. The CDR3 sequence: CASSLLLAGVDEQFF. CDR3 DNA: TGTGCCAGCAGCTTACTTCTAGCGGGAGTAGATGAGCAGTTCTTC. Full variable domain (missing parts from reference TRBV7-3 and TRBJ2-1): GAGVSQTPSNKVTEKGKYVELRCDPISGHTALYWYRQSLGQGPEFLIYFQGTGAADDSGLPNDRFFAVRPEGSVSTLKIQRTERGDSAVYLCASSLLLAGVDEQFFGPGTRLTVL.

In the case of this clone: Other DNA sequences from this sample encode an identical CDR3 as well. The chain carries TRBV5-1 and TRBJ2-7; 9 bases are shared with TRBD2. The V gene's germline CDR1 is SGHRS and CDR2 YFSETQ. V lost 0 bases and J lost 2; bases outside the gene matches: 0. CDR3 length equals 14 residues. The CDR3 sequence: CASSLVAGAYEQYF. The CDR3 DNA reads as TGCGCCAGCAGCTTGGTAGCGGGAGCCTACGAGCAGTACTTC.

V usage is TRBV25-1 and J usage is TRBJ1-2; TRBD1 agrees at 11 bases. The CDR3 runs to 14 residues. In germline, CDR1 is MGHDK, CDR2 SYGVNS. With 4 bases clipped from V and 8 bases from J, the junction kept 6 bases outside the gene matches. CDR3: CASSAGQGARGYTF. CDR3 DNA sequence: TGTGCCAGCAGTGCTGGACAGGGGGCTAGGGGCTACACCTTC.

The V gene is TRBV12-2, the J gene TRBJ2-7. TRBV12-2 is tagged as a pseudogene. The CDR3 loop spans 13 amino acids. The CDR3: CASRLNFPYEQYF. The CDR3 region has the DNA TGTGCAAGTCGCTTGAATTTCCCTTACGAGCAGTACTTC.

The chain combines TRBV7-2 with TRBJ2-3; the D gene is possibly TRBD1 (6 bases). Trimming took off 5 bases at V and 1 base at J, with 16 bases between the two ends. Germline-derived CDR1 and CDR2 are SGHTA and FQGNSA. The CDR3 runs 16 residues. In nucleotides, the CDR3 is TGTGCCAGCAGCCCCCTTGGGTCAGGGGGCACAGATACGCAGTATTTT. Amino acids: CASSPLGSGGTDTQYF.

This clone was seen once. V is TRBV11-2 and J is TRBJ2-3; D remains unclear. CDR1 and CDR2 from the germline V gene are SGHAT and FQNNGV. V lost 5 bases and J lost 3, with 12 bases in between. This CDR3 contains 14 residues. DNA for the CDR3: TGTGCCAGCAGCCGAAACCCTACAACAGATACGCAGTATTTT. This codes for CASSRNPTTDTQYF. Complete variable domain (other parts from reference TRBV11-2 and TRBJ2-3): EAGVAQSPRYKIIEKRQSVAFWCNPISGHATLYWYQQILGQGPKLLIQFQNNGVVDDSQLPKDRFSAERLKGVDSTLKIQPAKLEDSAVYLCASSRNPTTDTQYFGPGTRLTVL.

In nucleotides, the CDR3 is TGTGCCAGCAGTTACGAGGGGGGTTACCAGCCCCAGCATTTT. It is translated as CASSYEGGYQPQHF. V is TRBV6-6 and J is TRBJ1-5, with a possible D match to TRBD1 (6 bases). The CDR3 contains 14 residues. Germline V gives CDR1 MNHNY, CDR2 SVGAGI (reference sequence). Trimming removed 2 bases from V and 7 bases from J, with 12 bases in between.

A word on this clone: Likely a read error: the CDR3 ends without its conserved phenylalanine or tryptophan. The genes are TRBV5-6 and TRBJ1-2; D is unclear. Germline V lookup: CDR1 SGHDT, CDR2 YYEEEE. This CDR3 comprises 13 residues. V lost 4 bases and J 0 bases, leaving 7 bases between the germline ends. The CDR3: CASSPGTNYGYTL. As DNA, the CDR3 is TGTGCCAGCAGCCCGGGGACTAACTATGGCTACACCCTC.

The chain uses TRBV28 and TRBJ1-5, with 11 bases matching TRBD1. Germline trimming cut 6 bases from V and 4 bases from J; bases unmatched to any gene: 11. CDR1 is MDHEN and CDR2 is SYDVKM in the germline V gene. CDR3 length: 17 residues. The DNA for the CDR3 is TGTGCCAGCAGCTCCGGGACAGGGGGGAGACCGAATCAGCCCCAGCATTTT. Translating it yields CASSSGTGGRPNQPQHF.

The gene calls are TRBV5-6 and TRBJ2-2; weak D call: TRBD2 (6 bases). Germline CDR1 and CDR2: SGHDT and YYEEEE. Trimming stripped 5 bases from V and 8 bases from J, with 25 bases between. The CDR3 runs 17 residues. The CDR3 region is CASRQIQGLFSPGELFF. Written as DNA, the CDR3 is TGTGCCAGCAGGCAAATTCAGGGACTCTTCTCTCCGGGGGAGCTGTTTTTT.

This clone turned up a few times. The chain recombines TRBV10-3 with TRBJ1-1, with unresolved D. V dropped 10 bases and J dropped 3 bases, with 15 bases sitting between them. Germline V gene data show CDR1 as ENHRY and CDR2 as SYGVKD. The CDR3 consists of 13 residues. Here the CDR3 DNA reads TGTGCCACCCACCCGAAGGCGGACACTGAAGCTTTCTTT. Protein sequence: CATHPKADTEAFF.

The V and J genes are TRBV19 and TRBJ1-1; 11 nucleotides agree with TRBD1. Germline CDR1 reads LNHDA; CDR2 reads SQIVND (reference sequence). After removal of 9 bases from V and 3 bases from J, the junction contained 3 bases not matched to a gene. The CDR3 loop spans 13 amino acids. The DNA for the CDR3 is TGTGCCAGCGGACAGGGGGCGGACACTGAAGCTTTCTTT. As protein: CASGQGADTEAFF.

This sequence joins TRBV19 and TRBJ1-2; D may be TRBD1 (5 bases). There are 15 residues in the CDR3. Germline V lookup: CDR1 LNHDA, CDR2 SQIVND (reference sequence). Deletions cut 4 bases from V and 4 bases from J, with 16 bases between. For the CDR3, the DNA is TGTGCCAGTAGTACCAGGGATTTGGCTACCTATGGCTACACCTTC. This sequence encodes CASSTRDLATYGYTF.

The chain combines TRBV7-9 with TRBJ2-7; D is perhaps TRBD1 (6 bases). Germline V gene sequence: CDR1 SEHNR, CDR2 FQNEAQ (reference sequence). This CDR3 contains 13 residues. The ends were cut back, 6 bases at V and 2 bases at J, with 11 bases in the middle. The CDR3 reads CASSFRTAYEQYF. CDR3 DNA sequence: TGTGCCAGCAGTTTTCGGACAGCCTACGAGCAGTACTTC.

The chain joins TRBV27 to TRBJ2-1; perhaps TRBD1 as D (6 bases). The CDR3 has 15 amino acids. Germline CDR1 reads MNHEY; CDR2 reads SMNVEV (reference sequence). Trimming cost V 0 bases and J 10 bases, with 16 bases left between them. The DNA of the CDR3 is TGTGCCAGCAGTTTATCGAGGGCTGGACAGCCCGAGCAGTTCTTC. Protein product: CASSLSRAGQPEQFF.

The chain is built from TRBV4-1 and TRBJ1-2; D may be TRBD1 (5 bases). The germline gives CDR1 MGHRA, CDR2 YSYEKL. The CDR3 totals 15 residues. V was shortened by 0 bases and J by 0 bases, with 8 bases between the two germline ends. As DNA, the CDR3 is TGCGCCAGCAGCCAAGATGAGACAGCTAACTATGGCTACACCTTC. Amino acid sequence: CASSQDETANYGYTF.